This is a list of T cell receptor beta chains from one sample in a study of blood T cell repertoires in COVID-19. TCRdb's table, derived via immunoSEQ multiplex PCR, lists solely in-frame clones and lacks some. The sample lists around 320,000 clones, around 90% occurring once. The sequenced sample consisted of peripheral blood. These receptors were obtained from a man younger than 30 with active or convalescent COVID-19. Each CDR3 is given with its conserved first and last residue. Fields, in order: J gene, clone size, V gene, D gene, CDR3 protein, CDR3 DNA. A D gene is named only where the DNA matches it firmly. The size entry is marked missing in some rows and otherwise reads once, few, many or a size class.

j_call: TRBJ2-3; clone_size: NA; v_call: TRBV7-3; d_call: NA; cdr3_aa: CASSQALHTQYF; cdr3_nt: TGTGCCAGCAGCCAAGCTTTACATACGCAGTATTTT
j_call: TRBJ2-7; clone_size: NA; v_call: TRBV7-6; d_call: NA; cdr3_aa: CASSPRPTGYEQYF; cdr3_nt: TGTGCCAGCAGCCCAAGACCTACAGGTTATGAGCAGTACTTC
j_call: TRBJ1-1; clone_size: NA; v_call: TRBV27; d_call: NA; cdr3_aa: CASSPILNTEAFF; cdr3_nt: TGTGCCAGCAGCCCCATCCTGAACACTGAAGCTTTCTTT
j_call: TRBJ1-1; clone_size: NA; v_call: TRBV6-5; d_call: NA; cdr3_aa: CASTTPRDTEAFF; cdr3_nt: TGTGCCAGCACCACCCCCCGGGACACTGAAGCTTTCTTT
j_call: TRBJ2-3; clone_size: NA; v_call: TRBV11-2; d_call: TRBD1; cdr3_aa: CASSRPTLGGEHDTQYF; cdr3_nt: TGTGCCAGCAGCCGACCCACTCTAGGGGGCGAGCACGATACGCAGTATTTT
j_call: TRBJ1-4; clone_size: NA; v_call: TRBV2; d_call: NA; cdr3_aa: CASRQAEKLFF; cdr3_nt: TGTGCCAGTCGACAGGCTGAAAAACTGTTTTTT
j_call: TRBJ1-6; clone_size: NA; v_call: TRBV5-6; d_call: TRBD1; cdr3_aa: CASSIGQGNSPLHF; cdr3_nt: TGTGCCAGCAGCATAGGACAGGGGAATTCACCCCTCCACTTT
j_call: TRBJ2-7; clone_size: NA; v_call: TRBV28; d_call: NA; cdr3_aa: CASSLRYEQYF; cdr3_nt: TGTGCCAGCAGTTTACGGTACGAGCAGTACTTC
j_call: TRBJ2-2; clone_size: NA; v_call: TRBV3-1/TRBV3-2; d_call: NA; cdr3_aa: CASSQVASANTGELFF; cdr3_nt: TGTGCCAGCAGCCAAGTGGCTAGCGCGAACACCGGGGAGCTGTTTTTT
j_call: TRBJ1-1; clone_size: NA; v_call: TRBV6-5; d_call: NA; cdr3_aa: CASSYSPGLNTEAFF; cdr3_nt: TGTGCCAGCAGTTACAGCCCAGGATTGAACACTGAAGCTTTCTTT
j_call: TRBJ1-5; clone_size: NA; v_call: TRBV15; d_call: NA; cdr3_aa: CATSRVQGNQPQHF; cdr3_nt: TGTGCCACCAGCAGAGTACAGGGAAATCAGCCCCAGCATTTT
j_call: TRBJ2-7; clone_size: NA; v_call: TRBV29-1; d_call: NA; cdr3_aa: CSVVGQAGYEQYF; cdr3_nt: TGCAGCGTTGTTGGGCAGGCCGGATACGAGCAGTACTTC
j_call: TRBJ1-1; clone_size: once; v_call: TRBV7-9; d_call: NA; cdr3_aa: CASSSSEYTEAFF; cdr3_nt: TGTGCCAGCAGCTCTTCCGAGTACACTGAAGCTTTCTTT
j_call: TRBJ1-6; clone_size: NA; v_call: TRBV12-3/TRBV12-4; d_call: NA; cdr3_aa: CASSLAVRSPLHF; cdr3_nt: TGTGCCAGCAGTTTAGCGGTACGGTCACCCCTCCACTTT
j_call: TRBJ1-1; clone_size: NA; v_call: TRBV4-1; d_call: NA; cdr3_aa: CASSQDARDEAFF; cdr3_nt: TGCGCCAGCAGCCAAGATGCCAGGGATGAAGCTTTCTTT
j_call: TRBJ2-7; clone_size: NA; v_call: TRBV28; d_call: TRBD1; cdr3_aa: CASSLDRVGYEQYF; cdr3_nt: TGTGCCAGCAGTTTGGACAGGGTCGGTTACGAGCAGTACTTC
j_call: TRBJ1-1; clone_size: NA; v_call: TRBV6-6; d_call: NA; cdr3_aa: CASSLSGAEAFF; cdr3_nt: TGTGCCAGCAGTTTGTCGGGGGCTGAAGCTTTCTTT